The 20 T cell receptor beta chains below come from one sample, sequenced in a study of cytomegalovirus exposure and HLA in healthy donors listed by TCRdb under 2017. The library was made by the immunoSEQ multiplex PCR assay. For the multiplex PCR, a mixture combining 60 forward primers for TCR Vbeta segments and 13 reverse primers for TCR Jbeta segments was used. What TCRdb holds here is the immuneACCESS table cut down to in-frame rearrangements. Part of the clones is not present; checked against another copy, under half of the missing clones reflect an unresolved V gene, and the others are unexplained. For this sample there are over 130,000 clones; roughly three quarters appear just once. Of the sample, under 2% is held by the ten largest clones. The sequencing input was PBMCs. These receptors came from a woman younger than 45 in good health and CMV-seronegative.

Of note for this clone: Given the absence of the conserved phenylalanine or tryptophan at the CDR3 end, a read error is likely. DNA of the CDR3: TGTGCCAGCAAAAGACAGGAACAAAACTATGGCTACACCCTC. Amino acid sequence: CASKRQEQNYGYTL. The J gene is TRBJ1-2, the V gene TRBV2, with a tentative D call TRBD1 (6 bases). V was trimmed by 7 bases and J by 2 bases, leaving 14 bases between them. The CDR3 sequence is 14 residues long. The germline gives CDR1 SNHLY, CDR2 FYNNEI.

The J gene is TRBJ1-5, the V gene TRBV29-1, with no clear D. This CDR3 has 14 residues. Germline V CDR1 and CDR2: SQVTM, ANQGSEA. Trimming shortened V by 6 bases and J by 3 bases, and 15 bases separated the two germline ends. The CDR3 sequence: CSVAAPGYNQPQHF. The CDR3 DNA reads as TGCAGCGTCGCCGCTCCAGGATACAATCAGCCCCAGCATTTT.

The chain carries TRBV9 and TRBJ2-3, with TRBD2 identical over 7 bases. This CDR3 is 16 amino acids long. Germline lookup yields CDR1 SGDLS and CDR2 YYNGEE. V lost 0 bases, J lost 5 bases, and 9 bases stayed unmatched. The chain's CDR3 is CASSVVGGLAGDTQYF. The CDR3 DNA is TGTGCCAGCAGCGTAGTCGGCGGGTTAGCGGGAGATACGCAGTATTTT.

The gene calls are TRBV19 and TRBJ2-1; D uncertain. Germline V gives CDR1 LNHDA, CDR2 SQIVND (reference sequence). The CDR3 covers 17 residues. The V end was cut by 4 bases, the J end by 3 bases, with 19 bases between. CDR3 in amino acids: CASSTPLGSSSYNEQFF. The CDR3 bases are TGTGCCAGTAGTACCCCGCTCGGGTCTTCTAGCTACAATGAGCAGTTCTTC.

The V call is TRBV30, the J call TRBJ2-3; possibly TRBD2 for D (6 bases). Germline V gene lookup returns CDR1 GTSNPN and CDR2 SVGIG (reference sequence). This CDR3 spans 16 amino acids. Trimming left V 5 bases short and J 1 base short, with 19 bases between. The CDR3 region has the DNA TGTGCCTGGGGCGGGGTAACGGGCCGAGGCACAGATACGCAGTATTTT. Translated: CAWGGVTGRGTDTQYF. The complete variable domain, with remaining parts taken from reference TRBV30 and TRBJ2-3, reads SQTIHQWPATLVQPVGSPLSLECTVEGTSNPNLYWYRQAAGRGLQLLFYSVGIGQISSEVPQNLSASRPQDRQFILSSKKLLLSDSGFYLCAWGGVTGRGTDTQYFGPGTRLTVL.

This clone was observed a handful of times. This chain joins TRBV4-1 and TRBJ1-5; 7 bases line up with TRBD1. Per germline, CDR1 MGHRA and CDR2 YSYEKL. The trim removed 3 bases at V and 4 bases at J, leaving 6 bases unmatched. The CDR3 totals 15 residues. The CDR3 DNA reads TGCGCCAGCAGCCAGTCCGGGACAGAGAATCAGCCCCAGCATTTT. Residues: CASSQSGTENQPQHF.

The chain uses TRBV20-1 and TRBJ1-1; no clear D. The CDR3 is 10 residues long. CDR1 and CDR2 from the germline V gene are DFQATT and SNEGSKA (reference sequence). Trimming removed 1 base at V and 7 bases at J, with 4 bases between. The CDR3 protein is CSARAIEAFF. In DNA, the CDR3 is TGCAGTGCTAGAGCCATTGAAGCTTTCTTT.

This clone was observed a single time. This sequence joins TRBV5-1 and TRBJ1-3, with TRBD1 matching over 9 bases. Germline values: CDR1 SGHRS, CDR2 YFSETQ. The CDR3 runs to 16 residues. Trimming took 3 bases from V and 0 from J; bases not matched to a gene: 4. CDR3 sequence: CASSSGTGSSGNTIYF. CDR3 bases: TGCGCCAGCAGCTCGGGGACAGGGAGCTCTGGAAACACCATATATTTT. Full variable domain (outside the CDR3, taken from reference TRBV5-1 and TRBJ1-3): KAGVTQTPRYLIKTRGQQVTLSCSPISGHRSVSWYQQTPGQGLQFLFEYFSETQRNKGNFPGRFSGRQFSNSRSEMNVSTLELGDSALYLCASSSGTGSSGNTIYFGEGSWLTVV.

This CDR3 is CASSTQQGPTNEKLFF. CDR3 nucleotide sequence: TGCGCCAGCAGCACCCAACAGGGCCCAACTAATGAAAAACTGTTTTTT. V usage is TRBV5-1 and J usage is TRBJ1-4; D is possibly TRBD1 (6 bases). Germline V gene data show CDR1 as SGHRS and CDR2 as YFSETQ. The CDR3 totals 16 residues. Trimming stripped 4 bases from V and 0 bases from J, with 13 bases between.

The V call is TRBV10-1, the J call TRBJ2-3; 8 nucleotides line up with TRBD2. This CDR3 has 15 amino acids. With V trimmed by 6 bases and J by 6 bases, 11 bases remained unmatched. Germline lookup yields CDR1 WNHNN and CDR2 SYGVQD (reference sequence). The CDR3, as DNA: TGCGCCAGCAGCCGTTCAGCGGGAGTCCTGGATACGCAGTATTTT. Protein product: CASSRSAGVLDTQYF.

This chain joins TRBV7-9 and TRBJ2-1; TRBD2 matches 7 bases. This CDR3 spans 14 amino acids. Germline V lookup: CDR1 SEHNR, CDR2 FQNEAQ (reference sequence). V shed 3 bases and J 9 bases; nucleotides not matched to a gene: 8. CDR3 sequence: CASSFPGTGGEQFF. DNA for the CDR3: TGTGCCAGCAGCTTTCCCGGGACGGGGGGTGAGCAGTTCTTC.

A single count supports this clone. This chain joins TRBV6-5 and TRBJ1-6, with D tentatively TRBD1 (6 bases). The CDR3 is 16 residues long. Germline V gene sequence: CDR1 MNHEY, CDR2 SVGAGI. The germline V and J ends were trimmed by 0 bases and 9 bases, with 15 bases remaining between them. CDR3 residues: CASSYSGRDIFSPLHF. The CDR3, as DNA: TGTGCCAGCAGTTACTCGGGCCGGGACATTTTTTCACCCCTCCACTTT.

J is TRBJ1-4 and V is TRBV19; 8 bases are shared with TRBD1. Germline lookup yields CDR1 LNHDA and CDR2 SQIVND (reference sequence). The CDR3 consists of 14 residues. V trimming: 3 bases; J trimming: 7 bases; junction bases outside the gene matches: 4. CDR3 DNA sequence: TGTGCCAGTAGTATCGGGACAGGCCCTGAAAAACTGTTTTTT. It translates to CASSIGTGPEKLFF.

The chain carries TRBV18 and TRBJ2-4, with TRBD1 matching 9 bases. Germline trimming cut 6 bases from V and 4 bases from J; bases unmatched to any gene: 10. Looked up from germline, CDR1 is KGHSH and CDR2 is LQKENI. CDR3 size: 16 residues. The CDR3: CASSVSGTGPKNIQYF. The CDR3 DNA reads TGTGCCAGCTCCGTGAGCGGGACAGGGCCTAAAAACATTCAGTACTTC.

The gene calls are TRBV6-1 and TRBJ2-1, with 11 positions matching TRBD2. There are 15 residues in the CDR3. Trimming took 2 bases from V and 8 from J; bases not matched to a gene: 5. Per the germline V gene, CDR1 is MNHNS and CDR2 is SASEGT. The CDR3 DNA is TGTGCCAGCAGTGAAACTAGCGGGAGTTCCCATGAGCAGTTCTTC. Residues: CASSETSGSSHEQFF.

The CDR3 DNA is TGTGCCAGCAGCTCTTCCCATAGCGGGAGTCCCTACGAGCAGTACTTC. It yields the protein CASSSSHSGSPYEQYF. This chain links TRBV7-2 with TRBJ2-7; 9 nucleotides line up with TRBD2. The junction had 9 bases not matched to a gene; V was cut back by 4 bases and J by 2 bases. The germline V gene encodes CDR1 SGHTA and CDR2 FQGNSA. The CDR3 length is 16 residues. The full variable domain, rest sourced from reference TRBV7-2 and TRBJ2-7, is GAGVSQSPSNKVTEKGKDVELRCDPISGHTALYWYRQSLGQGLEFLIYFQGNSAPDKSGLPSDRFSAERTGGSVSTLTIQRTQQEDSAVYLCASSSSHSGSPYEQYFGPGTRLTVT.

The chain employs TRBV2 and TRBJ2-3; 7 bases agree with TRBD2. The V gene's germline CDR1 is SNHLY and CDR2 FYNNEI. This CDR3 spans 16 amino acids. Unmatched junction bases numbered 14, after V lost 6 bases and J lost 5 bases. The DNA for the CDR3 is TGTGCCAGCAGCCTAATAGGAGGCGGGGGAATAGATACGCAGTATTTT. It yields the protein CASSLIGGGGIDTQYF.

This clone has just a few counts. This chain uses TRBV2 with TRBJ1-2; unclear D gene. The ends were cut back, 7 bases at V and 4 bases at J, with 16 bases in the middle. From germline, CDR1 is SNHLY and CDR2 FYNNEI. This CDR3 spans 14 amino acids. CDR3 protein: CASKVGRPGYGYTF. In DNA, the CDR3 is TGTGCCAGCAAGGTTGGCCGACCAGGCTATGGCTACACCTTC.

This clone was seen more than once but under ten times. The CDR3 sequence is CAGRGQVAGELFF. The CDR3 DNA reads TGTGCCGGTAGGGGGCAGGTGGCCGGGGAGCTGTTTTTT. V usage is TRBV6-6 and J usage is TRBJ2-2, with 7 bases that match TRBD1. V was pared by 11 bases and J by 6 bases, with 9 bases of the junction left unmatched. CDR3 length equals 13 residues. CDR1 is MNHNY and CDR2 is SVGAGI in the germline V gene (reference sequence).

The chain's CDR3 is CASSLLDRGQTDTQYF. The CDR3 DNA follows: TGTGCCAGCAGCCTCCTGGACAGGGGGCAAACAGATACGCAGTATTTT. The chain has TRBV5-4 and TRBJ2-3; 11 nucleotides agree with TRBD1. The CDR3 sequence is 16 residues long. Germline trimming cut 4 bases from V and 3 bases from J; bases unmatched to any gene: 7. Germline lookup yields CDR1 SGHNT and CDR2 YYREEE (reference sequence). Filled out from reference TRBV5-4 and TRBJ2-3, the complete variable domain reads ETGVTQSPTHLIKTRGQQVTLRCSSQSGHNTVSWYQQALGQGPQFIFQYYREEENGRGNFPPRFSGLQFPNYSSELNVNALELDDSALYLCASSLLDRGQTDTQYFGPGTRLTVL.